This TCR beta chain was documented in a study of early T cells in non-severe SARS-CoV-2 infection. Whole-study context: The chains were unpaired, and the sequenced material was bulk RNA from unsorted whole blood. Study results and limitations: Lookups in VDJdb leaned toward anti-spike CD8 responses and missed private and CD4 specificities.

Unique molecular identifier tags were affixed to discrete cDNA molecules. TCRdb recomputed calls from the 5' RACE reads with MiXCR, one row per CDR3 protein. This sample yields 75,000 to 90,000 distinct CDR3 sequences, of which 10% are seen a single time; around 8% belongs to the top ten. This clonotype was picked up many times. Its specificity is unknown. The source of this sequence is an adult who was a healthcare worker with PCR-confirmed SARS-CoV-2 infection or an uninfected control (not recorded which). The input for sequencing was whole blood, taken at baseline.

The CDR3 is CASSQPGQSIPQHF. The CDR3 DNA sequence: TGTGCCAGCAGCCAACCCGGACAGTCGATACCCCAGCATTTT. This sequence joins TRBV7-9 and TRBJ1-5; D possibly corresponds to TRBD1 (6 bases). This CDR3 has 14 amino acids. In germline, CDR1 is SEHNR, CDR2 FQNEAQ (reference sequence). V was trimmed by 5 bases and J by 10 bases, leaving 18 bases between them.